The subject of this entry is one TCR beta chain. What it recognizes is unknown. Some clones are missing from TCRdb's copy, which holds only in-frame ones; the method was immunoSEQ multiplex PCR. The sample has approximately 300,000 clones; approximately 94% are singletons. This entry belongs to a study of T cell responses to AZD1222 COVID-19 vaccine. The study, taken as a whole, reports: The study found vaccine-associated CD4 TCRs spanning spike, dominant at 160-218 and 743-854. Seropositive at baseline were only a handful of AZD1222 recipients. The donors showed a predominance of white British ancestry and of females, with possible underestimation of clonal diversity. None of the repertoires were sampled until the peak T cell response had passed.

V was cut by 4 bases and J by 2 bases, with 9 bases left in between. This CDR3 is 13 amino acids long. The V gene's germline CDR1 is SGHTA and CDR2 FQGNSA. The source was peripheral blood, collected 28 days after the second AZD1222 dose. The chain combines TRBV7-2 with TRBJ2-7, with no clear D. This receptor was taken from an adult who received the AZD1222 COVID-19 vaccine. In DNA form, the CDR3 reads TGTGCCAGCAGCTCGGACCTACCCTACGAGCAGTACTTC. Its protein is CASSSDLPYEQYF.